This T cell receptor (beta chain) was observed in a study of shared clonotypes between healthy human individuals (dated by TCRdb to 2018 to 2021). For the study in its entirety: Two women and three men aged 18 to 49 years were included in the cohort. To estimate repertoire size and how much clonotype sharing occurs between individuals, the study deeply sequenced the blood TCR repertoires of several healthy adults. To increase sequencing depth and limit assay-specific biases, TCR repertoire library preparation and sequencing were carried out by different laboratories using diverse techniques. For each donor, CD4 naive and CD4 memory were each run on three plates, CD8 naive on two plates, and CD8 memory on one plate. Each donor's leukapheresis produced roughly between roughly 0.94 and 9.5 billion PBMCs.

CD8 naive samples consisted of CD45RO-negative cells that were positively selected for CCR7, yielding a CD45RA+CCR7+ population without TemRA cells. The donors were healthy, HIV-negative adults who had no recently reported acute infections or vaccinations. All donors were Caucasian adults living in Nashville, Tennessee, USA. Blood was collected by leukapheresis, and PBMCs were isolated by Ficoll-Histopaque density gradient centrifugation and then cryopreserved in liquid nitrogen vapor phase. Analytical flow cytometry was used to check the purity and quantity of each magnetically sorted T cell population. From each sorted fraction, genomic DNA was isolated and quantified by UV absorbance on a Nanodrop 2000c. Broad study findings and their caveats: Naive subsets generally had larger estimated clonotype richness than memory subsets did. Sampling was restricted to blood, and TCR repertoires in tissue are likely to differ from TCR repertoires in blood. When a handful of donors were compared, the shared fraction of clonotypes was around 4.6% for naive CD4, approximately 3.5% for naive CD8, 2.3% for memory CD4, and less than 0.5% for memory CD8. Higher generation probabilities were observed for clonotypes shared by all four sorted-subset donors than for non-shared clonotypes. Pairwise subsampling led to the expectation that sequencing depth would affect the degree of clonotype sharing among donors. Incomplete sequencing was indicated by rarefaction of sorted-subset datasets, despite the large sequencing depth. Because the study included only a small number of donors, the genetic and exposure-history diversity represented was limited.

Points on this clone: The antigen it recognizes is unknown. The input lacks base qualities; no much larger clone sits a single base away.

TCR CDR3 regions were amplified from genomic DNA by multiplex PCR using the deep immunoSEQ assay. Extracted genomic DNA from each cell subset was distributed evenly across all wells of several immunoSEQ 96-well plates, and each plate was treated as a replicate. For sorted subsets, 150 to 250 ng of genomic DNA, equivalent to around 31,000 T cell genomes, went into each replicate PCR. Purified libraries were measured with a Qubit 3.0 fluorometer, size-checked on a Bioanalyzer 2100, and measured again with the KAPA Library Quantification kit. Every immunoSEQ 96-well plate was sequenced on a separate single-read 150-cycle Illumina NextSeq 550 flow cell. The published analysis was carried out like this. Because the immunoSEQ output held only junctional sequences and lacked quality scores, the filtering could not match the filtering applied to full-length reads. To assign V/J genes and CDR3, sequences were annotated using PyIR, a Python wrapper for IgBLAST v1.9, with IMGT germline references. Reads were removed for weak V/J assignments (E-value above 1e-6), missing CDR3, stop codons, out-of-frame junctions, or ambiguous translated residues. V3J clonotypes were defined by identical inferred V gene, J gene, and CDR3 amino acid sequence. Percentage overlap between repertoires was calculated by dividing the number of shared unique clonotypes by the size of the smaller repertoire. Richness of each repertoire was evaluated using RTK rarefaction, the Chao1 estimator, and Recon v2.1 estimates of unobserved clonotypes. OLGA was used to compute generation probabilities for all TCRbeta clonotypes that the gDNA method yielded from a few donors. Drawn from immuneACCESS, this table holds only the in-frame rearrangements with V and J called that TCRdb kept. Clones are partly lost; checked studies trace under half to an unresolved V gene and leave the rest unexplained. That table gives V, J and clone size, and the DNA gave D and trimming. A total of around 600,000 clones appear in this sample, around 96% of them only once. 0.095% to 0.14% of the sample is in the top ten clones.

Sample: naive CD8+ T cells sorted from blood. What the cell subset or site label conveys for this sample: CD45RA+CCR7+. This TCR came from a woman aged 30 to 39 in good health.

The bases are TGTGCCAGCACCCTTGGCGGTTCTGGGGCCAACGTCCTGACTTTC. It specifies CASTLGGSGANVLTF. The chain was built from TRBV28 and TRBJ2-6; the D gene remains uncertain. CDR1 and CDR2 are read off the germline V gene as MDHEN and SYDVKM. The V end loses 7 bases and the J end loses 1 base, and a stretch of 11 bases separates them. The CDR3 numbers 15 residues from cysteine through phenylalanine. Just CDR3 DNA is preserved here, 45 bases in frame from base 1.